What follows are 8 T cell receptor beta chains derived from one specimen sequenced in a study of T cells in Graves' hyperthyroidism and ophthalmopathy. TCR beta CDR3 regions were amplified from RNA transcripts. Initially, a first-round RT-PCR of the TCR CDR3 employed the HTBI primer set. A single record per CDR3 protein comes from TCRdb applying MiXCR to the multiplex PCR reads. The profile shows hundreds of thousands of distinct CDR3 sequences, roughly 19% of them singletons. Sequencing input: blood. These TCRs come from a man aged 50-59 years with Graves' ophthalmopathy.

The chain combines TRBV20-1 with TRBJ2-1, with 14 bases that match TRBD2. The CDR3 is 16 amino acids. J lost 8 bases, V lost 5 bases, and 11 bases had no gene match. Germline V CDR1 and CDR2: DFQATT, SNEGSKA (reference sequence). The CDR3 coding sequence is TGCAGTGCTGGGGGGACTAGCGGGAGTTGGCGATATGAGCAGTTCTTC. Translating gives CSAGGTSGSWRYEQFF.

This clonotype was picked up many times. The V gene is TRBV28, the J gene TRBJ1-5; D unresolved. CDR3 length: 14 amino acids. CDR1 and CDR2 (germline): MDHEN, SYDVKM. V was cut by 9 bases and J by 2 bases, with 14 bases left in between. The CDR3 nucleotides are TGTGCCAGTTGTGCGGGGAGAGGCAATCAGCCCCAGCATTTT. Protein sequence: CASCAGRGNQPQHF.

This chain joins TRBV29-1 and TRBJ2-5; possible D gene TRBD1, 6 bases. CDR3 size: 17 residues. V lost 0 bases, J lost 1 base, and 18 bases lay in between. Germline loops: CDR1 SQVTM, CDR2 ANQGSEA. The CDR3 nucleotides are TGCAGCGTTGAAGATCCGAACAGGGTGTCATTCCAAGAGACCCAGTACTTC. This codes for CSVEDPNRVSFQETQYF. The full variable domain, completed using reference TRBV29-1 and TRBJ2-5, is SAVISQKPSRDICQRGTSLTIQCQVDSQVTMMFWYRQQPGQSLTLIATANQGSEATYESGFVIDKFPISRPNLTFSTLTVSNMSPEDSSIYLCSVEDPNRVSFQETQYFGPGTRLLVL.

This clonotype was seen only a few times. In nucleotides, the CDR3 is TGCGCCAGCAGGAGGGGGGGAGGAGGATACGAGCAGTACTTC. Its translation is CASRRGGGGYEQYF. The chain is built from TRBV5-1 and TRBJ2-7; D is perhaps TRBD2 (7 bases). V lost 5 bases, J lost 4 bases, and 16 bases lay in between. Germline V gene lookup returns CDR1 SGHRS and CDR2 YFSETQ. The CDR3 sequence is 14 residues long.

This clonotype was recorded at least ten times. As DNA, the CDR3 is TGCGCCAGCAGCTCCAGGGAATACTACGAGCAGTACTTC. It yields the protein CASSSREYYEQYF. J is TRBJ2-7 and V is TRBV5-1; a weak D match, TRBD1 (5 bases). The length of the CDR3 is 13 residues. V was clipped by 3 bases and J by 3 bases, with 10 bases between them. The germline V gene encodes CDR1 SGHRS and CDR2 YFSETQ.

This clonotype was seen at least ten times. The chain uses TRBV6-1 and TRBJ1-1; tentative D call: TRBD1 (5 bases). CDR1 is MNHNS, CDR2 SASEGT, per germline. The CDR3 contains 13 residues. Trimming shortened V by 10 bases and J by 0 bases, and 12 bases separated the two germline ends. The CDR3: CATTGVMNTEAFF. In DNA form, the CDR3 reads TGTGCCACCACAGGAGTAATGAACACTGAAGCTTTCTTT.

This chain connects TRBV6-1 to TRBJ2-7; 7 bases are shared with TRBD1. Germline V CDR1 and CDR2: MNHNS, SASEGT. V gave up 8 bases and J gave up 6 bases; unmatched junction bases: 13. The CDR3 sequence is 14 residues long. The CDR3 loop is CASQAKGDSSEQYF. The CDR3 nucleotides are TGTGCCAGCCAGGCCAAGGGGGACAGCAGCGAGCAGTACTTC.

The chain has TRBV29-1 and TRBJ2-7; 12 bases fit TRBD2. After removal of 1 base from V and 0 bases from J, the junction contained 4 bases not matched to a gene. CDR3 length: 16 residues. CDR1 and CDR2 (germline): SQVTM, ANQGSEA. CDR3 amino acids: CSVEGTSGGSSYEQYF. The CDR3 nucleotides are TGCAGCGTTGAAGGAACTAGCGGGGGGAGCTCCTACGAGCAGTACTTC.